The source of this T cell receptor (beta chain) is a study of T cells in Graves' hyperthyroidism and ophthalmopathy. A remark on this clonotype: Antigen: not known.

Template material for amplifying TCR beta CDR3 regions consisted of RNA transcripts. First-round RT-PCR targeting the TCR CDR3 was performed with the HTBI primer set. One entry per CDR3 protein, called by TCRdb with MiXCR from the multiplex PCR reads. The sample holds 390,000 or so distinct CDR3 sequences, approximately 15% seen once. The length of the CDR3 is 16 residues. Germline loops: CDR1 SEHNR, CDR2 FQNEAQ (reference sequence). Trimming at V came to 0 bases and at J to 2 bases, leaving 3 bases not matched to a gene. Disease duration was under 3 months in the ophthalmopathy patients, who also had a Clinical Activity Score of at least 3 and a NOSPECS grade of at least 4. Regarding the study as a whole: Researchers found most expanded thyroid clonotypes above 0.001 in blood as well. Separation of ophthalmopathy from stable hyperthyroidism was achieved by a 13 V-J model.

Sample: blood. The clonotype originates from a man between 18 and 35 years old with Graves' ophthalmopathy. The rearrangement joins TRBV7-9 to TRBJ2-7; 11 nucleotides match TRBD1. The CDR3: CASSLARGQGAYEQYF. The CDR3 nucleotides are TGTGCCAGCAGCTTAGCGAGGGGACAGGGGGCCTACGAGCAGTACTTC.